This is a list of T cell receptor beta chains from one sample in a study of blood T cell repertoires in COVID-19. Sequencing used immunoSEQ multiplex PCR; TCRdb keeps in-frame clones, though not all of them. The table lists about 470,000 clones, around 90% of them singletons, with 0.7% in the top ten. The specimen was PBMCs or T cells enriched from blood (not recorded which). The receptors come from a young woman who had recovered from COVID-19. Each CDR3 is given without its conserved first and last residue. Clone size is given for some rows only: seen once, a few or many times, or a class if the clone is expanded.

size,J,length,V,CDR3
NA,TRBJ2-1,13,TRBV29-1,SVEDRGRNYNEQF
NA,TRBJ2-5,13,TRBV11-2,ASSLMGQSQETQY
NA,TRBJ1-2,10,TRBV3-1/TRBV3-2,ASSQRDYGYT
NA,TRBJ1-6,14,TRBV30,AWRETGAPYNSPLH
NA,TRBJ2-7,12,TRBV5-1,ASSVEGPSREQY
NA,TRBJ1-5,13,TRBV4-2,ASSQDLRRDQPQH
NA,TRBJ2-3,13,TRBV10-3,AISGSGIDTDTQY
once,TRBJ1-2,11,TRBV5-4,ASSHTGIYGYT
NA,TRBJ1-2,12,TRBV5-4,ASSPQTGDYGYT
NA,TRBJ2-7,13,TRBV5-1,ASSLAGTDVYEQY
few,TRBJ1-1,12,TRBV25-1,ASSVGQYNTEAF
once,TRBJ1-2,12,TRBV2,ASSEATQNYGYT
NA,TRBJ1-1,11,TRBV2,ASSPEMNTEAF
NA,TRBJ1-1,12,TRBV25-1,ASSEGGGEKEAF
NA,TRBJ1-1,14,TRBV5-6,ASSPRGGGGNTEAF
NA,TRBJ2-7,11,TRBV19,ATQSREGFEQY
NA,TRBJ1-1,10,TRBV7-2,ASSSWTAEAF
NA,TRBJ2-3,10,TRBV9,ASSYQADTQY
NA,TRBJ1-1,11,TRBV12-3/TRBV12-4,ASSLQGATEAF
NA,TRBJ2-7,12,TRBV3-1/TRBV3-2,ASSLGLADYEQY
NA,TRBJ1-5,16,TRBV28,ASTPRTLREVINQPQH
NA,TRBJ1-3,18,TRBV14,ASSQSGGGSLLHSGNTIY
NA,TRBJ2-5,16,TRBV10-1,ASSPRSMRGGFEETQY
NA,TRBJ1-1,14,TRBV6-5,ASSYTTRGSNTEAF
NA,TRBJ1-1,11,TRBV7-8,ASMRDRNTEAF
NA,TRBJ2-7,12,TRBV5-5,ASSLVAHTYEQY
NA,TRBJ1-1,12,TRBV19,ASHRDSMNTEAF
NA,TRBJ2-1,14,TRBV27,ASSPEPGQFFNEQF
NA,TRBJ1-2,14,TRBV19,ASSMLTFRTGYGYT
few,TRBJ1-2,12,TRBV28,ASTYAAERYGYT
NA,TRBJ1-1,11,TRBV25-1,ATQTGWNTEAF
NA,TRBJ2-1,13,TRBV11-2,ASSLGRGLYNEQF
NA,TRBJ1-2,11,TRBV15,ATSTGELNGYT
NA,TRBJ1-5,12,TRBV30,AWSVAQGDQPQH
NA,TRBJ1-2,13,TRBV30,AWSVERGRNDGYT
NA,TRBJ2-5,14,TRBV6-5,ASSYRKPLVQETQY
once,TRBJ2-3,13,TRBV24-1,ATSASDRSTDTQY
NA,TRBJ1-3,12,TRBV5-1,ASSYTGGGNTIY
NA,TRBJ2-1,16,TRBV3-1/TRBV3-2,ASSQYRGVSGSYNEQF
NA,TRBJ1-6,15,TRBV28,ASSLYVTGGEGPPLH
NA,TRBJ1-5,11,TRBV6-5,ASSRGSNQPQH
NA,TRBJ2-7,13,TRBV6-5,ASSYSIGGAGEQY
NA,TRBJ2-3,15,TRBV5-6,ASSPRIAGGPTDTQY
NA,TRBJ1-3,10,TRBV12-3/TRBV12-4,ASSLGGDTIY
NA,TRBJ1-5,12,TRBV27,ASSLEAGGSTQH
many,TRBJ2-1,13,TRBV5-4,ASSQGGPGDNEQF
NA,TRBJ1-1,11,TRBV30,AWSVRGAREAF
NA,TRBJ1-6,12,TRBV19,ATQEGRYNSPLH
NA,TRBJ1-1,10,TRBV28,ASSLRDTEAF